These 8 T cell receptor beta chains share one sample of origin, sequenced in a study of identical twins. TCRdb itself ran the 5' RACE reads through MiXCR, one entry per CDR3 protein. Of 400,000 to 550,000 distinct CDR3 sequences in the sample, approximately 14% were seen once. These records were also assigned to another study, of yellow fever vaccine responses in identical twins.

The sequencing input was CD4+ T cells sorted from blood. The origin of the receptors is a woman aged 18-29 years in good health.

The gene calls are TRBV28 and TRBJ1-5; a weak D match, TRBD1 (5 bases). V was shortened by 8 bases and J by 3 bases, with 20 bases between the two germline ends. Germline values: CDR1 MDHEN, CDR2 SYDVKM. This CDR3 spans 16 amino acids. This CDR3 reads CASVAGLRGNNQPQHF. CDR3 in DNA: TGTGCCAGCGTGGCCGGACTTCGGGGGAACAATCAGCCCCAGCATTTT.

V usage is TRBV18 and J usage is TRBJ1-2; 11 nucleotides line up with TRBD1. The CDR3 sequence is 15 residues long. Germline V lookup: CDR1 KGHSH, CDR2 LQKENI. The junction had 3 bases not matched to a gene; V was cut back by 2 bases and J by 4 bases. The CDR3 loop reads CASSPGQGASYGYTF. The CDR3 DNA follows: TGTGCCAGCTCACCAGGACAGGGGGCCTCCTATGGCTACACCTTC.

The gene calls are TRBV9 and TRBJ1-5, with D possibly being TRBD1 (6 bases). This CDR3 has 17 amino acids. V lost 3 bases and J lost 0, with 16 bases in between. CDR1 SGDLS and CDR2 YYNGEE come from the germline V gene. The CDR3 spells CASSAADRPLSNQPQHF. The CDR3 coding sequence is TGTGCCAGCAGCGCCGCAGACAGGCCCCTTAGCAATCAGCCCCAGCATTTT.

There are a few counts of this clonotype. This rearrangement joins TRBV27 to TRBJ2-1; D call uncertain. V gave up 6 bases and J gave up 10 bases, with 22 bases separating them. The CDR3 runs 15 residues. From germline, CDR1 is MNHEY and CDR2 SMNVEV (reference sequence). DNA of the CDR3: TGTGCCAGCAGGGACGGGCAGGATTGGTTTCAGGAGCAGTTCTTC. Encoded protein: CASRDGQDWFQEQFF.

This clonotype was observed a handful of times. The chain couples TRBV29-1 to TRBJ2-2; D is possibly TRBD2 (5 bases). Looked up from germline, CDR1 is SQVTM and CDR2 is ANQGSEA. This CDR3 spans 13 amino acids. The ends were cut back, 5 bases at V and 4 bases at J, with 11 bases in the middle. The CDR3 DNA reads as TGCAGCGTTCAGGCGGACTTCACCGGGGAGCTGTTTTTT. Amino acid sequence: CSVQADFTGELFF.

The chain links TRBV7-9 to TRBJ2-3; D remains ambiguous. CDR1 SEHNR and CDR2 FQNEAQ come from the germline V gene (reference sequence). The CDR3 is 15 residues long. With 3 bases removed from V and 2 bases from J, the gap between germline ends came to 12 bases. In nucleotides, the CDR3 is TGTGCCAGCAGCTTGTTTGAAACAGTCACAGATACGCAGTATTTT. Protein product: CASSLFETVTDTQYF.

The genes are TRBV19 and TRBJ2-1; 8 bases line up with TRBD1. CDR1 is LNHDA and CDR2 is SQIVND in the germline V gene (reference sequence). The junction had 2 bases not matched to a gene; V was cut back by 1 base and J by 3 bases. The CDR3 has 15 amino acids. The CDR3: CASSIAGGFYNEQFF. The CDR3 nucleotides are TGTGCCAGTAGTATAGCAGGGGGCTTCTACAATGAGCAGTTCTTC.

This clonotype turned up a few times. V gene TRBV7-9 combines with J gene TRBJ2-2, with D unresolved. Looked up from germline, CDR1 is SEHNR and CDR2 is FQNEAQ (reference sequence). There are 13 residues in the CDR3. V was cut by 7 bases and J by 6 bases, with 12 bases left in between. The CDR3 DNA reads as TGTGCCAGCACCGCCTCTGGGCCCGGGGAGCTGTTTTTT. Amino acids: CASTASGPGELFF.